Below, one T cell receptor beta chain is given with its context. Its specificity is unknown. This CDR3 spans 13 amino acids. CDR1 is LNHDA, CDR2 SQIVND, per germline (reference sequence). Trimming took off 9 bases at V and 5 bases at J, with 13 bases between the two ends. This sample is part of a study of CD8+CD57+ T cells in acquired aplastic anemia. Study in general: The mean DNA yield obtained from sorted CD4+ and CD8+ cells came to 3.2 ug. Study-wide findings and caveats: A significant difference in CD8+ Simpson's diversity between patients and controls was not found. Patients and controls turned out to have around 29 CD8+ CDR3 sequences in common.

Patients chosen for sequencing had CD8+CD57+ cells that had expanded, as shown by flow cytometry. The study sampled blood from patients who had received no therapy. TCR beta VDJ and CDR3 profiling used genomic DNA as template. TCRdb fed the reads into MiXCR, producing one record per CDR3 protein. The table has 200,000 to 300,000 distinct CDR3 sequences, around 82% seen once. The chain is built from TRBV19 and TRBJ2-2; D is possibly TRBD1 or TRBD2 (5 bases each). This receptor was obtained from a human donor with aplastic anemia. The sequenced sample consisted of sorted CD4+, CD8+, or CD8+CD57+ T cells (not recorded which) from PBMCs. This CDR3 reads CASRDRRTGELFF. CDR3 coding DNA: TGTGCCAGCCGGGACCGTAGGACCGGGGAGCTGTTTTTT. The full variable domain, its missing parts supplied by reference TRBV19 and TRBJ2-2, is DGGITQSPKYLFRKEGQNVTLSCEQNLNHDAMYWYRQDPGQGLRLIYYSQIVNDFQKGDIAEGYSVSREKKESFPLTVTSAQKNPTAFYLCASRDRRTGELFFGEGSRLTVL.